Shown below are 25 T cell receptor beta chains from a single sample sequenced in a study of shared clonotypes between healthy human individuals (dated by TCRdb to 2020 to 2022). The library relied on the immunoSEQ multiplex PCR assay. TCRdb took over this immuneACCESS table, retaining in-frame rearrangements with V and J assigned. Such tables are incomplete; in checked studies, under half of the missing clones stem from an unresolved V gene, and the remainder is unexplained. The table for this sample lists over 850,000 clones; approximately 80% of them were counted only once. The ten biggest clones cover roughly 0.55% of the sample. Sequencing was carried out using memory CD4+ T cells from PBMCs. The label giving this sample's cell subset or site can be read as: CD45RA-negative fraction. The receptors shown here come from a man between 18 and 29 years old in good health. Some clones in this sample may be carry-over from other donors' samples.

The chain links TRBV18 to TRBJ2-5; TRBD1 matches at 7 bases. With 7 bases clipped from V and 2 bases from J, the junction kept 4 bases outside the gene matches. This CDR3 spans 13 amino acids. Germline CDR1 KGHSH, CDR2 LQKENI. CDR3 DNA sequence: TGTGCCAGCTTCCGGGACAGACAAGAGACCCAGTACTTC. This codes for CASFRDRQETQYF. Full variable domain (remainder filled in from reference TRBV18 and TRBJ2-5): NAGVMQNPRHLVRRRGQEARLRCSPMKGHSHVYWYRQLPEEGLKFMVYLQKENIIDESGMPKERFSAEFPKEGPSILRIQQVVRGDSAAYFCASFRDRQETQYFGPGTRLLVL.

Details on this clone: The sample carries other DNA sequences with the same CDR3. The rearrangement links TRBV7-2 to TRBJ2-5; 7 bases are a match to TRBD2. The V gene end was trimmed by 5 bases and the J gene end by 3 bases; junction bases not matched to a gene: 9. CDR3 size: 15 residues. CDR1 SGHTA and CDR2 FQGNSA come from the germline V gene. The CDR3 here is CASSPQGGQKETQYF. Written as DNA, the CDR3 is TGTGCCAGCAGCCCGCAGGGAGGGCAGAAAGAGACCCAGTACTTC.

The CDR3, as DNA: TGTGCCAGCAGCTTGGGTAGACTAGCGGGAGAGGGGACCCAGTACTTC. Encoded protein: CASSLGRLAGEGTQYF. V is TRBV11-1 and J is TRBJ2-5, with 12 bases identical to TRBD2. The trim removed 3 bases at V and 7 bases at J, leaving 9 bases unmatched. Germline V gene lookup returns CDR1 SGHAT and CDR2 FQDESV (reference sequence). The CDR3 consists of 16 residues. The full variable domain, completed using reference TRBV11-1 and TRBJ2-5, is EAEVAQSPRYKITEKSQAVAFWCDPISGHATLYWYRQILGQGPELLVQFQDESVVDDSQLPKDRFSAERLKGVDSTLKIQPAELGDSAMYLCASSLGRLAGEGTQYFGPGTRLLVL.

V gene TRBV14 combines with J gene TRBJ2-7; D unclear. V was shortened by 6 bases and J by 3 bases, with 18 bases between the two germline ends. The CDR3 totals 15 residues. Germline CDR1 SGHDN, CDR2 FVKESK. The CDR3 region is CASSRNLRKDYEQYF. CDR3 DNA sequence: TGTGCCAGCAGTAGAAATTTGCGGAAGGACTACGAGCAGTACTTC. Complete variable domain (other parts from reference TRBV14 and TRBJ2-7): EAGVTQFPSHSVIEKGQTVTLRCDPISGHDNLYWYRRVMGKEIKFLLHFVKESKQDESGMPNNRFLAERTGGTYSTLKVQPAELEDSGVYFCASSRNLRKDYEQYFGPGTRLTVT.

The chain is built from TRBV11-2 and TRBJ2-7; 11 positions match TRBD1. There are 14 residues in the CDR3. CDR1 is SGHAT, CDR2 FQNNGV, per germline. J gave up 6 bases and V 5 bases, and 6 bases lay outside the gene matches. Written as DNA, the CDR3 is TGTGCCAGCAGCGGATGGACAGGGGGCGGCGAGCAGTACTTC. Translating gives CASSGWTGGGEQYF.

For this clone: A read error likely explains this, since a far larger clone differs by one base. V is TRBV28 and J is TRBJ2-7; 9 bases match TRBD1. The CDR3 loop spans 16 amino acids. Germline lookup yields CDR1 MDHEN and CDR2 SYDVKM. CDR3 in DNA: TGTGCCAGCAGCCCCCCTAGGGGACAGGGCTCAGGGGAGCAGTGCTTC. It specifies CASSPPRGQGSGEQCF. Variable domain in full (rest from reference TRBV28 and TRBJ2-7): DVKVTQSSRYLVKRTGEKVFLECVQDMDHENMFWYRQDPGLGLRLIYFSYDVKMKEKGDIPEGYSVSREKKERFSLILESASTNQTSMYLCASSPPRGQGSGEQCFGPGTRLTVT.

CDR3 sequence reads: CASSLSLAREGGYGYTF. The CDR3 coding sequence is TGTGCCAGCAGCTTATCTCTCGCAAGGGAGGGGGGATATGGCTACACCTTC. The chain couples TRBV11-2 to TRBJ1-2, with D possibly being TRBD1 (6 bases). The ends were cut back, 2 bases at V and 5 bases at J, with 21 bases in the middle. The CDR3 totals 17 residues. Germline lookup yields CDR1 SGHAT and CDR2 FQNNGV. The full variable domain, rest sourced from reference TRBV11-2 and TRBJ1-2, is EAGVAQSPRYKIIEKRQSVAFWCNPISGHATLYWYQQILGQGPKLLIQFQNNGVVDDSQLPKDRFSAERLKGVDSTLKIQPAKLEDSAVYLCASSLSLAREGGYGYTFGSGTRLTVV.

V is TRBV6-1 and J is TRBJ1-2; D gene uncertain. This CDR3 contains 13 residues. From germline, CDR1 is MNHNS and CDR2 SASEGT. Deletions cut 2 bases from V and 10 bases from J, with 14 bases between. This CDR3 is CASSETQKTLYTF. In DNA form, the CDR3 reads TGTGCCAGCAGTGAAACTCAGAAGACCCTCTACACCTTC.

This clone was seen more than once but under ten times. Within the sample, other DNA sequences also encode this same CDR3. This chain joins TRBV5-1 and TRBJ2-6; no definite D call. CDR3 size: 16 residues. In germline, CDR1 is SGHRS, CDR2 YFSETQ. Trimming cost V 0 bases and J 0 bases, with 7 bases left between them. The CDR3 spells CASSLGGSSGANVLTF. The CDR3 DNA reads TGCGCCAGCAGCTTGGGGGGTAGCTCTGGGGCCAACGTCCTGACTTTC.

This clone was counted once. The chain links TRBV10-3 to TRBJ2-2, with D perhaps given as TRBD1 or TRBD2 (7 bases each). V was trimmed by 6 bases and J by 3 bases, leaving 17 bases between them. CDR1 and CDR2 from the germline V gene are ENHRY and SYGVKD. This CDR3 contains 16 residues. The CDR3 loop is CAISDRRGGDTGELFF. The CDR3 nucleotides are TGTGCCATCAGCGACCGCAGGGGGGGAGACACCGGGGAGCTGTTTTTT.

The V gene is TRBV4-1, the J gene TRBJ1-1; D is ambiguous. V was clipped by 1 base and J by 11 bases, with 14 bases between them. The CDR3 is 13 residues long. CDR1 is MGHRA and CDR2 is YSYEKL in the germline V gene. For the CDR3, the DNA is TGCGCCAGCAGCCAAGTCTGGACGTCCGGTGCTTTCTTT. It translates to CASSQVWTSGAFF.

Comments on this clone: A read error is possible here, since a much larger clone lies one base away. This rearrangement joins TRBV5-1 to TRBJ2-3, with 7 bases aligning to TRBD1. Germline values: CDR1 SGHRS, CDR2 YFSETQ. The CDR3 runs 14 residues. V shed 2 bases, J shed 1 base, and the junction held 1 base outside the gene matches. CDR3 region: CASSFDRGTDTQYF. CDR3 DNA: TGCGCCAGCAGCTTTGACAGGGGCACAGATACGCAGTATTTT.

This clone has at least ten counts. The chain employs TRBV5-4 and TRBJ2-4; D is undetermined. CDR1 SGHNT and CDR2 YYREEE come from the germline V gene (reference sequence). Trimming took 4 bases from V and 6 from J, leaving 14 bases between them. CDR3 length: 14 residues. In DNA form, the CDR3 reads TGTGCCAGCAGCGCCCCCTTGTTCGGAAACATTCAGTACTTC. It yields the protein CASSAPLFGNIQYF.

This chain uses TRBV19 with TRBJ1-3; TRBD1 matches 10 bases. There are 15 residues in the CDR3. Looked up from germline, CDR1 is LNHDA and CDR2 is SQIVND (reference sequence). V gave up 10 bases and J gave up 4 bases; unmatched junction bases: 10. CDR3: CATFRDRGAGNTIYF. The CDR3 DNA follows: TGTGCCACCTTCCGGGACAGGGGCGCCGGAAACACCATATATTTT. The full variable domain, in which reference TRBV19 and TRBJ1-3 provide the parts outside the CDR3, is DGGITQSPKYLFRKEGQNVTLSCEQNLNHDAMYWYRQDPGQGLRLIYYSQIVNDFQKGDIAEGYSVSREKKESFPLTVTSAQKNPTAFYLCATFRDRGAGNTIYFGEGSWLTVV.

The chain has TRBV9 and TRBJ2-7; the D gene is possibly TRBD1 (5 bases). The germline gives CDR1 SGDLS, CDR2 YYNGEE. This CDR3 is built from 15 residues. Deletions cut 4 bases from V and 4 bases from J, with 18 bases between. The CDR3 DNA sequence: TGTGCCAGCAGCCCCCAGGGCAATCTGAGGTACGAGCAGTACTTC. Translating gives CASSPQGNLRYEQYF.

The rearrangement uses TRBV6-4 and TRBJ1-5, with unresolved D. CDR1 is MRHNA, CDR2 SNTAGT, per germline. This CDR3 contains 14 residues. V gave up 6 bases and J gave up 7 bases, with 16 bases separating them. CDR3 region: CASSPGGVGQPQHF. As DNA, the CDR3 is TGTGCCAGCAGCCCCGGCGGGGTAGGACAGCCCCAGCATTTT.

This rearrangement joins TRBV10-1 to TRBJ2-7; no clear D. This CDR3 has 13 residues. Germline CDR1 is WNHNN and CDR2 is SYGVQD (reference sequence). The V gene lost 5 bases and the J gene lost 3 bases, with 11 bases spanning the gap. The CDR3 region is CASSLDGNYEQYF. CDR3 DNA: TGCGCCAGCAGTTTGGACGGAAACTACGAGCAGTACTTC.

V gene TRBV9 combines with J gene TRBJ1-4; D possibly corresponds to TRBD1 (6 bases). Trimming shortened V by 0 bases and J by 7 bases, and 13 bases separated the two germline ends. Germline assignment: CDR1 SGDLS and CDR2 YYNGEE. This CDR3 has 15 residues. DNA of the CDR3: TGTGCCAGCAGCGTAGCTACCGGGGGCGGTGAAAAACTGTTTTTT. Translation: CASSVATGGGEKLFF.

The rearrangement uses TRBV7-3 and TRBJ2-1; TRBD2 is a possible D gene (6 bases). The germline CDR1 and CDR2 sequences are SGHTA and FQGTGA. V lost 5 bases, J lost 3 bases, and 14 bases lay in between. The CDR3 extends over 15 amino acids. CDR3 sequence reads: CASSSGRAVYNEQFF. The CDR3 DNA reads TGTGCCAGCAGCAGCGGGCGAGCCGTCTACAATGAGCAGTTCTTC.

The gene calls are TRBV7-8 and TRBJ2-3; D gene unclear. The V gene lost 5 bases and the J gene lost 2 bases, with 11 bases spanning the gap. The CDR3 is 14 residues long. Germline lookup yields CDR1 SGHVS and CDR2 FQNEAQ. As DNA, the CDR3 is TGTGCCAGCAGCCTTTCCCCCTACACAGATACGCAGTATTTT. The encoded protein is CASSLSPYTDTQYF.

The sample holds a few counts of this clone. The rearrangement uses TRBV5-1 and TRBJ1-2; D unclear. V lost 2 bases, J lost 0 bases, and 5 bases lay in between. Per germline, CDR1 SGHRS and CDR2 YFSETQ. CDR3 length: 13 residues. The CDR3 is CASSFTANYGYTF. The CDR3 DNA reads TGCGCCAGCAGCTTTACAGCTAACTATGGCTACACCTTC.

The genes are TRBV5-1 and TRBJ2-5; tentatively, D is TRBD1 or TRBD2 (5 bases each). V was clipped by 4 bases and J by 4 bases, with 23 bases between them. The CDR3 consists of 17 residues. The germline gives CDR1 SGHRS, CDR2 YFSETQ. The CDR3: CASSMGPAMVFGETQYF. For the CDR3, the DNA is TGCGCCAGCAGCATGGGACCAGCAATGGTCTTTGGAGAGACCCAGTACTTC.

The gene calls are TRBV9 and TRBJ1-1, with D unresolved. CDR1 and CDR2 from the germline V gene are SGDLS and YYNGEE. The V and J ends lost 4 bases and 5 bases respectively, with 15 bases between them. The CDR3 runs 14 residues. The CDR3 loop is CASSRGGLGTEAFF. In DNA form, the CDR3 reads TGTGCCAGCAGCCGAGGAGGCTTGGGGACTGAAGCTTTCTTT.

The V call is TRBV27, the J call TRBJ2-5, with TRBD1 matching 10 bases. The trim removed 7 bases at V and 5 bases at J, leaving 13 bases unmatched. Germline CDR1 MNHEY, CDR2 SMNVEV (reference sequence). The length of the CDR3 is 16 residues. CDR3 nucleotides: TGTGCCAGCACCACTCGACAGGGGGCTCTCGGCGAGACCCAGTACTTC. It encodes CASTTRQGALGETQYF.

Concerning this clone itself: Its ends do not fully match the called genes, so a read error is possible. The rearrangement joins TRBV5-4 to TRBJ2-7; TRBD2 aligns across 12 bases. Germline loops: CDR1 SGHNT, CDR2 YYREEE (reference sequence). This CDR3 is 15 amino acids long. The CDR3 DNA follows: TGTGCCAGCAGCTTGGGACTAGCGGGAGACTACCAGCAGTACTTC. It translates to CASSLGLAGDYQQYF.